The T cell receptor (beta chain) described here comes from a study of OX40 agonist ivuxolimab in advanced cancers. Study-level findings and limits: The average count of expanded clones was higher among CD8+ T cells than among CD4+. The expanded peripheral T cells' antigen specificity was not determined.

As for this clone: Its antigen remains unidentified.

Measured with immunoSEQ multiplex PCR; TCRdb has only the in-frame clones, and not every one. Among approximately 68,000 clones listed, roughly 85% were seen once. The CDR3 is 14 amino acids. Trimming cost V 2 bases and J 4 bases; bases outside gene matches: 4. CDR1 MNHEY and CDR2 SVGAGI come from the germline V gene. With autoimmune disease history or systemic immunosuppression, patients were excluded. Baseline was the first blood sampling point, followed by cycle 4 day 1 and cycle 7 day 1. The receptor comes from an adult with an advanced solid tumor such as melanoma, head and neck, liver or kidney cancer. The V gene is TRBV6-5, the J gene TRBJ2-7; 8 bases line up with TRBD2. The sequences come from CD4+ or CD8+ T cells sorted from blood, collected in a trial of the OX40 agonist ivuxolimab. The CDR3 loop is CASSYTSGTYEQYV. The CDR3 DNA reads TGTGCCAGCAGTTACACTAGCGGAACATACGAGCAGTACGTC.